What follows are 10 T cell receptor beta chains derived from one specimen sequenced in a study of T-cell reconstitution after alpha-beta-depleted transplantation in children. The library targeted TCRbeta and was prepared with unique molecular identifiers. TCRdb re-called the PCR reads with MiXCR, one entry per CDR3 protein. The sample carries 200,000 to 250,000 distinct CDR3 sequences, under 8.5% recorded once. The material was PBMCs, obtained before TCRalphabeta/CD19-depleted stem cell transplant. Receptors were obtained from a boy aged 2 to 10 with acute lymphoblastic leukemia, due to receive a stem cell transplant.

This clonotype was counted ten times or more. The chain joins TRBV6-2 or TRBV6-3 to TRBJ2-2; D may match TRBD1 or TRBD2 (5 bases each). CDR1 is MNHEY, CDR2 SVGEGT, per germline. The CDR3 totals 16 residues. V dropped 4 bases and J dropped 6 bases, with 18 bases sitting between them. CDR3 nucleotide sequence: TGTGCCAGCAGTTCTTTCGCAGGGAAGGACTCCGGGGAGCTGTTTTTT. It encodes CASSSFAGKDSGELFF.

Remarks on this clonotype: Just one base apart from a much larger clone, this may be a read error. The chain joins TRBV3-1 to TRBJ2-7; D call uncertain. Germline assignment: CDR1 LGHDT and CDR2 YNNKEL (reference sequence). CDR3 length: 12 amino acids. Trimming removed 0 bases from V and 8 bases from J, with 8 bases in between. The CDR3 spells CASSQDRYKQYF. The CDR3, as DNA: TGTGCCAGCAGCCAAGACCGATACAAGCAGTACTTC.

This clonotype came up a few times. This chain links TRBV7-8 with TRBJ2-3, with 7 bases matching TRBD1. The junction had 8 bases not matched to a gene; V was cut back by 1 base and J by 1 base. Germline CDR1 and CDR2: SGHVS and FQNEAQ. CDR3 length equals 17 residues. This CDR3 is CASSLENRGWGTDTQYF. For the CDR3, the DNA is TGTGCCAGCAGCTTAGAGAACAGGGGTTGGGGCACAGATACGCAGTATTTT.

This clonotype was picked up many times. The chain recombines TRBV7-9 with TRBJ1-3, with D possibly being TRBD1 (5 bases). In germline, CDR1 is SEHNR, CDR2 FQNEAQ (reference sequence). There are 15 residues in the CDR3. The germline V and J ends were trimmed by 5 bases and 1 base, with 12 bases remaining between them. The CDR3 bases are TGTGCCAGCAGCGAGGGGCCAGGATCTGGAAACACCATATATTTT. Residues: CASSEGPGSGNTIYF.

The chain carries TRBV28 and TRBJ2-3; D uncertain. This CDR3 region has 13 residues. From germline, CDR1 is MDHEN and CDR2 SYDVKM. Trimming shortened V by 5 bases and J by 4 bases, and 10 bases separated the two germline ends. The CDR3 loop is CASSPGPSDTQYF. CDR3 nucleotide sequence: TGTGCCAGCAGTCCCGGACCCTCAGATACGCAGTATTTT.

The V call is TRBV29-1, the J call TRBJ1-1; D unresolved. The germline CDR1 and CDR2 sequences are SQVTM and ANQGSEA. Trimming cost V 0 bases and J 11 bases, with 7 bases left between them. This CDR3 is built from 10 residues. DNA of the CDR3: TGCAGCGTTGAAGAGGGTTCTGCTTTCTTT. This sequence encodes CSVEEGSAFF.

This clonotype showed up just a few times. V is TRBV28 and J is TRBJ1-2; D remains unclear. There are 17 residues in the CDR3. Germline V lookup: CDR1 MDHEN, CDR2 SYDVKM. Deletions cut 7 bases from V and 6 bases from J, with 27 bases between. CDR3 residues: CASISPSPGRLVNGYTF. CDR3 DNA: TGTGCCAGCATCTCCCCCTCGCCGGGCCGGCTGGTTAATGGCTACACCTTC.

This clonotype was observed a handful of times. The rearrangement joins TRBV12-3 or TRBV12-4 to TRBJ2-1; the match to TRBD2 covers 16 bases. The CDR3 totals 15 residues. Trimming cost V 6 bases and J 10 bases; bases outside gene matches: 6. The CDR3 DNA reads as TGTGCCAGCAGCTCGGGACTAGCGGGAGGGGTAGAGCAGTTCTTC. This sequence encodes CASSSGLAGGVEQFF.

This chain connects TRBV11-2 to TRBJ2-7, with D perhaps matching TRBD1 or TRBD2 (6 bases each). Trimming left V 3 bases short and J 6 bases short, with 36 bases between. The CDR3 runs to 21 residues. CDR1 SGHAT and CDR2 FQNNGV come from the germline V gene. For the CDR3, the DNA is TGTGCCAGCAGCTTCCGCGCCGACAGGCTCCCGGAGGGCGGGATCCTGATCGAGCAGTACTTC. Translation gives CASSFRADRLPEGGILIEQYF.

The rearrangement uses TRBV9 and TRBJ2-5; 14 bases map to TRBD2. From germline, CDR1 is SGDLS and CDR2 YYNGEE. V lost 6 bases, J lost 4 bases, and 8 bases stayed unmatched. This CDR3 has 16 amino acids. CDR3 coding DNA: TGTGCCAGCACCCAGACTAGCGGGGGGGCGGGAGAGACCCAGTACTTC. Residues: CASTQTSGGAGETQYF.